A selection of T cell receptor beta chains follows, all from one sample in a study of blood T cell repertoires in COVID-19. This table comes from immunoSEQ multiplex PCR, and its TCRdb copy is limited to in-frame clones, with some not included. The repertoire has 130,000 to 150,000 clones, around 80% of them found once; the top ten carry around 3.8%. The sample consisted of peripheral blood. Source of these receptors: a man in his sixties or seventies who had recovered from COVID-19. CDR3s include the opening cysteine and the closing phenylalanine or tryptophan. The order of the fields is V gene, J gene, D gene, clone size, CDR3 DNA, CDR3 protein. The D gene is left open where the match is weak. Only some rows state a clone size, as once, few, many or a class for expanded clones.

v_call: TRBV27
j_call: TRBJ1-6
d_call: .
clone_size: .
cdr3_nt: TGTGCCAGCAGCCTGGACAGCCCAGGAGCCTTCTCCTATAATTCACCCCTCCACTTT
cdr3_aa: CASSLDSPGAFSYNSPLHF

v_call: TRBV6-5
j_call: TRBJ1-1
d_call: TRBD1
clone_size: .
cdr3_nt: TGTGCCAGCAGCCGACAGGGGGCATCTGAAGCTTTCTTT
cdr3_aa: CASSRQGASEAFF

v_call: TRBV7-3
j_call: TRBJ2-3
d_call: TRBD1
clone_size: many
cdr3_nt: TGTGCCAGCAGCTTTAGTAGTGTCGGGACAGGGGGACTTAAATCCCCCCTGACCTTT
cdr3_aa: CASSFSSVGTGGLKSPLTF

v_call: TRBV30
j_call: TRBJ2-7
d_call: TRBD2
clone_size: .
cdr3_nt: TGTGCCTGGGGTAGCGGGAGGGCCCCCTACGAGCAGTACTTC
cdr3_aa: CAWGSGRAPYEQYF

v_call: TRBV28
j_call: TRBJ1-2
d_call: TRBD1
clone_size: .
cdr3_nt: TGTGCCAGCAGTTTAATGACAGGGAGATATGGCTACACCTTC
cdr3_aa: CASSLMTGRYGYTF

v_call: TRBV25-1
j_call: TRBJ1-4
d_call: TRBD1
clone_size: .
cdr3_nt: TGTGCCAGCAGCCCGGGACAGCTTGCAACTAATGAAAAACTGTTTTTT
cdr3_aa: CASSPGQLATNEKLFF

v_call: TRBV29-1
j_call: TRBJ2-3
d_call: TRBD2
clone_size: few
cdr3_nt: TGCAGCGCCATAGCGGGAGGACCGGGGGATACGCAGTATTTT
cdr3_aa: CSAIAGGPGDTQYF

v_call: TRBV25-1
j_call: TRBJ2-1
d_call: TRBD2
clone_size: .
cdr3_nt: TGTGCCAGCAGTGAATTTCGCGGGATCGGGGGGGGCAATGAGCAGTTCTTC
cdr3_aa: CASSEFRGIGGGNEQFF

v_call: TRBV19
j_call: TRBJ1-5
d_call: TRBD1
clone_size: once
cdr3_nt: TGTGCCAGTACAACGACAGGGAGTTTCGATCAGCCCCAGCATTTT
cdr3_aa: CASTTTGSFDQPQHF

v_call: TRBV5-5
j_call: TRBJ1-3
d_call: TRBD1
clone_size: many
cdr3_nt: TGTGCCAGCAGCTTGACCGGGACAGGGCTCTTAAACACCATATATTTT
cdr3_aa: CASSLTGTGLLNTIYF

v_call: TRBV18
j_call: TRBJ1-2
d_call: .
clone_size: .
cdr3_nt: TGTGCCAGCTCACCTGCCTTCGGGACACCGAATTCCTATGGCTACACCTTC
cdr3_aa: CASSPAFGTPNSYGYTF

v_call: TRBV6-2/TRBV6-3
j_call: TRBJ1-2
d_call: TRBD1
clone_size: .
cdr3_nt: TGTGCCAGCAGTTACTCGGACAGGGACGGCTATGGCTACACCTTC
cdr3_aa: CASSYSDRDGYGYTF

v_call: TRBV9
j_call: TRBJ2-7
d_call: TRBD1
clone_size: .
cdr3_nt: TGTGCCAGCAGCACCTCCGGGACAGGGGGATACGAGCAGTACTTC
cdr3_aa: CASSTSGTGGYEQYF

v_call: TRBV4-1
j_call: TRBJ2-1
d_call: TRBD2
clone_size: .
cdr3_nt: TGCGCCAGCACCCACGGACTAGCGGGAGGGTTCATTAATGAGCAGTTCTTC
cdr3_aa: CASTHGLAGGFINEQFF

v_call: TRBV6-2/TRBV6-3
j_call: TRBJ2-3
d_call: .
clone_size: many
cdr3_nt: TGTGCCAGCAGTTACTCGTCCCTCTCCTCCACAGATACGCAGTATTTT
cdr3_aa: CASSYSSLSSTDTQYF

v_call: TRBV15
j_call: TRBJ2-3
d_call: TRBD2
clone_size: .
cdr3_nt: TGTGCCACCAGCAGAGATGGGACTAGCGCCGGAGGAGGAGATACGCAGTATTTT
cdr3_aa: CATSRDGTSAGGGDTQYF

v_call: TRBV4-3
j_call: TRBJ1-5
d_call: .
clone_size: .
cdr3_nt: TGCGCCAGCAGCCAGAAACTGGGCAATCAGCCCCAGCATTTT
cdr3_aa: CASSQKLGNQPQHF

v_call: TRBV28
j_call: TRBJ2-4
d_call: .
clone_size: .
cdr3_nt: TGTGCCAGCAGCTTAATACAGCTAAAAAACATTCAGTACTTC
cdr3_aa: CASSLIQLKNIQYF

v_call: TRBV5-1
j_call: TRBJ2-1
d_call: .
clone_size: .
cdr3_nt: TGCGCCAGCAGCTTGTACCAACACCCGAACAATGAGCAGTTCTTC
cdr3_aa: CASSLYQHPNNEQFF

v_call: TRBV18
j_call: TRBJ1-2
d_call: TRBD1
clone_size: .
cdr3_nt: TGTGCCAGCTCCCCGGGACAGGGATCCGGCTACACCTTC
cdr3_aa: CASSPGQGSGYTF

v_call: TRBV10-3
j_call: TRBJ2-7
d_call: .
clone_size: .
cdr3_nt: TGTGCCATCAAACAGGAAAAAGAGACCTACGAGCAGTACTTC
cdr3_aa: CAIKQEKETYEQYF

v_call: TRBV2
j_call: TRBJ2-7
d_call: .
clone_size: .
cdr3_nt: TGTGCCAGCAGCCAGGGGAGAGGCTACGAGCAGTACTTC
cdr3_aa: CASSQGRGYEQYF

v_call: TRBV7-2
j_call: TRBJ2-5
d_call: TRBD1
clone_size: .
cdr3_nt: TGTGCCAGCAGCCAGGGGGCTCGGGAGACCCAGTACTTC
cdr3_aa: CASSQGARETQYF

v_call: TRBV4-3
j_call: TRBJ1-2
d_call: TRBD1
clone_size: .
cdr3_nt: TGCGCCAGCAGCCAAGGTTTGGACAGGAGCTACTCTAACTATGGCTACACCTTC
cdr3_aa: CASSQGLDRSYSNYGYTF

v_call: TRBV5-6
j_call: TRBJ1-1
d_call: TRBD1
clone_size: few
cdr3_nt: TGTGCCAGCAGCCCGGACAGGGGCATGAACACTGAAGCTTTCTTT
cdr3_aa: CASSPDRGMNTEAFF

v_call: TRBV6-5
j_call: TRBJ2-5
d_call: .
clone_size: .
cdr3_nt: TGTGCCAGCAGAGGGGCAGCGGGGACCCAGTACTTC
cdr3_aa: CASRGAAGTQYF

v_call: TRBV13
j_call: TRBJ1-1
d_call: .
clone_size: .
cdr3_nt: TGTGCCAGCAGCCTCCGCACGGGGTACACTGAAGCTTTCTTT
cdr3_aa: CASSLRTGYTEAFF